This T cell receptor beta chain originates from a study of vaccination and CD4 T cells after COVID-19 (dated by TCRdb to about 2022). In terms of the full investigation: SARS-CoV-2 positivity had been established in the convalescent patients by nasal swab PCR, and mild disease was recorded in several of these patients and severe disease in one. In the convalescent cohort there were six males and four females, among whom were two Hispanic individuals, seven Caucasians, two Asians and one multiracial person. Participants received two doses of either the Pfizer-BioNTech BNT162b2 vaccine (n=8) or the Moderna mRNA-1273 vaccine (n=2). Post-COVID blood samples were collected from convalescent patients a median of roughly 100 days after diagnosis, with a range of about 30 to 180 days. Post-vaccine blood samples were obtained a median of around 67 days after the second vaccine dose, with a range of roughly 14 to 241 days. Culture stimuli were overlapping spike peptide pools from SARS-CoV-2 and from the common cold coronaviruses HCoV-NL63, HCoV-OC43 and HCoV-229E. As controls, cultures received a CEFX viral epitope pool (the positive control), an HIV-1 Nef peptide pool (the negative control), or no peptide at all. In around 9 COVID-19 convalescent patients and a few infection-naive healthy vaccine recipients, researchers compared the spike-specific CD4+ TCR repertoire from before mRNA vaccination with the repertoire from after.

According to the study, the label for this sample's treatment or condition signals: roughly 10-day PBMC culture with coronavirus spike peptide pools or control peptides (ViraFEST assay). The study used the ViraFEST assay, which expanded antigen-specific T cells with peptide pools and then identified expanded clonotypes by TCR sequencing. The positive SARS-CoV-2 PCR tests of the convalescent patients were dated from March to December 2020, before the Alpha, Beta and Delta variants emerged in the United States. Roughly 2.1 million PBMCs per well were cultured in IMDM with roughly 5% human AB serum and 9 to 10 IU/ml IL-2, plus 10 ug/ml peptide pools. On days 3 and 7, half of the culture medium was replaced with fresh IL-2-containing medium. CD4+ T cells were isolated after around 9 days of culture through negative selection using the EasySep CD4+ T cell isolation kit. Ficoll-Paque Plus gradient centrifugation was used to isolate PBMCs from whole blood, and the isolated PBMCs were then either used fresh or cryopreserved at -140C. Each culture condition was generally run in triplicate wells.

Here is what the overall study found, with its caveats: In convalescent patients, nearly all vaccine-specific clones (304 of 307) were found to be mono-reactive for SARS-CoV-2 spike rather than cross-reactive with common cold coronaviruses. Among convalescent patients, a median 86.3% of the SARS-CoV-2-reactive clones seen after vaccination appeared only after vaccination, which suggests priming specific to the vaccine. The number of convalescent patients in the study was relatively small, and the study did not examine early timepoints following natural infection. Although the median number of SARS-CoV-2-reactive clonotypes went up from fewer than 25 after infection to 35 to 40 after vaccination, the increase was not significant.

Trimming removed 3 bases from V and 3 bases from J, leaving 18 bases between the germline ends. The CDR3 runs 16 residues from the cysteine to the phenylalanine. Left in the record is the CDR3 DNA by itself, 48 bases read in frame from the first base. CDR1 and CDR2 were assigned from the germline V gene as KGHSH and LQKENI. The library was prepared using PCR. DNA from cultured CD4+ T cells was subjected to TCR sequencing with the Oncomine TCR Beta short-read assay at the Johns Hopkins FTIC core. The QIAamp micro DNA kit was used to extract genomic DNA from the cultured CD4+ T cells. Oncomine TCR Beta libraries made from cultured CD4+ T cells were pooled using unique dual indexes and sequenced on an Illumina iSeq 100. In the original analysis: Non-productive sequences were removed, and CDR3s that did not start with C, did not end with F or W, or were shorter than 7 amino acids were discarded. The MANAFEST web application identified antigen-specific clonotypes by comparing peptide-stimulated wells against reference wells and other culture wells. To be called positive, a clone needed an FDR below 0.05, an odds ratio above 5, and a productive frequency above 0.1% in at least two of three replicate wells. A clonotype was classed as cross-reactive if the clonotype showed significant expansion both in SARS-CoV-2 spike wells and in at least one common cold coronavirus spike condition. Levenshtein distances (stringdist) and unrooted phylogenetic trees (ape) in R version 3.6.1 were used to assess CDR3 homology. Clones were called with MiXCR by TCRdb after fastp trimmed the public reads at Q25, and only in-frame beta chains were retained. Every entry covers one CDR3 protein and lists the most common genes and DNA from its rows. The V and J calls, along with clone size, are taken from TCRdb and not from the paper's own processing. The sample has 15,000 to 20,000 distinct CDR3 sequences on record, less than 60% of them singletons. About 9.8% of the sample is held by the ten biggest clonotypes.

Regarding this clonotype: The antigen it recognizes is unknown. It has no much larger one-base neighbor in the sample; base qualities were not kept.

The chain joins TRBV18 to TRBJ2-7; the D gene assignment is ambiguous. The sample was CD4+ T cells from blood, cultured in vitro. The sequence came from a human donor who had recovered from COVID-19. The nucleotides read TGTGCCAGCTCACCCCTCCAGAAGGGCTCCCTCTACGAGCAGTACTTC. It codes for CASSPLQKGSLYEQYF.